This TCR beta chain comes out of a study of radiotherapy plus CTLA-4 blockade in lung cancer. Assay used: immunoSEQ multiplex PCR; TCRdb lists only in-frame clones, some missing. The data show 90,000 to 100,000 clones, 65% to 75% seen once. The CDR3 is 14 amino acids. CDR1 and CDR2 from the germline V gene are LNHDA and SQIVND (reference sequence). Trimming pared 6 bases from V and 2 bases from J, leaving 13 bases between. Sequenced material: peripheral blood, taken from a patient treated with radiotherapy plus ipilimumab. The receptor was derived from a human donor with non-small cell lung cancer who had a partial response to radiotherapy plus ipilimumab. Some clones in this sample may be carry-over from other donors' samples. The V call is TRBV19, the J call TRBJ1-2, with no clear D. CDR3 amino acids: CASRTGMTNYGYTF. The CDR3 bases are TGTGCCAGTAGAACCGGGATGACCAACTATGGCTACACCTTC.